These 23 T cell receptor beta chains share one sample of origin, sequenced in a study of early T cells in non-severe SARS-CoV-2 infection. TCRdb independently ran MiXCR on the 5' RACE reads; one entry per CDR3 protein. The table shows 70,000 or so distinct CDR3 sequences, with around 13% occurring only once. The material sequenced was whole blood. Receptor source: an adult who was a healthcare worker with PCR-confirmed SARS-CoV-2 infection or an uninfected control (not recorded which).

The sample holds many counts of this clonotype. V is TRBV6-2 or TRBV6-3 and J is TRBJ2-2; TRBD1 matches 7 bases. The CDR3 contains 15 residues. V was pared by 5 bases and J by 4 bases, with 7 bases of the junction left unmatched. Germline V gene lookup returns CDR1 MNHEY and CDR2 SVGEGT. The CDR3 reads CASSPPDRTTGELFF. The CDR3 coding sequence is TGTGCCAGCAGTCCCCCGGACAGGACCACCGGGGAGCTGTTTTTT.

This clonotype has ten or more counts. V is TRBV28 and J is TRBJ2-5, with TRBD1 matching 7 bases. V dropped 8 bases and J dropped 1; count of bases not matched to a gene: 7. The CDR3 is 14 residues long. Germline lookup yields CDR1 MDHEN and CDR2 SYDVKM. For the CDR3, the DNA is TGTGCCAGCGCGACCCGGGACAGCCAAGAGACCCAGTACTTC. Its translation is CASATRDSQETQYF.

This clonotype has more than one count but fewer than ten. CDR3: CASSDPSGGENSPLHF. CDR3 nucleotides: TGTGCCAGCAGTGACCCCAGTGGAGGGGAAAATTCACCCCTCCACTTT. The chain combines TRBV25-1 with TRBJ1-6, with D perhaps matching TRBD1 (5 bases). Per the germline V gene, CDR1 is MGHDK and CDR2 is SYGVNS. CDR3 length equals 16 residues. Trimming took 3 bases from V and 7 from J, leaving 16 bases between them. The full variable domain, its missing parts supplied by reference TRBV25-1 and TRBJ1-6, is EADIYQTPRYLVIGTGKKITLECSQTMGHDKMYWYQQDPGMELHLIHYSYGVNSTEKGDLSSESTVSRIRTEHFPLTLESARPSHTSQYLCASSDPSGGENSPLHFGNGTRLTVT.

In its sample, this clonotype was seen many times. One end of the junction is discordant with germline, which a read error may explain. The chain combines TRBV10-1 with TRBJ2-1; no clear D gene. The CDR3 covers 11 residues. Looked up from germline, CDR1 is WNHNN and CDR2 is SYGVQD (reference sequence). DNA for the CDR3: TGCGCCAGCAGTAATGACAAAGAGCAGTTCTTC. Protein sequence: CASSNDKEQFF.

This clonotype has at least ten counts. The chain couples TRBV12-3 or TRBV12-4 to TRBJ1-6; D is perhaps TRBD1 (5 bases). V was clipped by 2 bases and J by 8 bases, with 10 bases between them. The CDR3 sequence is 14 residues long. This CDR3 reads CASSLPGWDSPLHF. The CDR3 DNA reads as TGTGCCAGCAGTTTACCAGGGTGGGATTCACCCCTCCACTTT.

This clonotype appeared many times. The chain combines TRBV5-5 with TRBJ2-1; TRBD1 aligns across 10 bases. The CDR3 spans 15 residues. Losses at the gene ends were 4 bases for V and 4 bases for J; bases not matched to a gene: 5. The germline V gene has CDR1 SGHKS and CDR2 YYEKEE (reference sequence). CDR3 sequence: CASSLGTGVYNEQFF. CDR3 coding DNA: TGTGCCAGCAGCCTAGGGACAGGGGTTTACAATGAGCAGTTCTTC.

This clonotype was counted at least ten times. The CDR3 sequence: CAIQPGNNEQFF. CDR3 coding DNA: TGTGCCATCCAACCGGGAAACAATGAGCAGTTCTTC. The rearrangement joins TRBV2 to TRBJ2-1; a weak D match, TRBD2 (5 bases). The CDR3 is 12 residues long. V was pared by 10 bases and J by 5 bases, with 12 bases between. Germline V gives CDR1 SNHLY, CDR2 FYNNEI.

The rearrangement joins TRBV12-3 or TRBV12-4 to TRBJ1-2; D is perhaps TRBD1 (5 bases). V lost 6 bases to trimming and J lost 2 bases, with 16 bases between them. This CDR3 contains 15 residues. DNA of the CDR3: TGTGCCAGCAGCCCCCCCGGGGCGTTAAACTATGGCTACACCTTC. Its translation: CASSPPGALNYGYTF.

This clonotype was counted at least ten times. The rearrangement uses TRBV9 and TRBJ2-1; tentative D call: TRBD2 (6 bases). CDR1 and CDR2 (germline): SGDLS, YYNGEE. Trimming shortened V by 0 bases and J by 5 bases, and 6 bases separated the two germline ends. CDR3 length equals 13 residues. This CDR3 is CASSVAGDNEQFF. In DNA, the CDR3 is TGTGCCAGCAGCGTAGCGGGAGACAATGAGCAGTTCTTC.

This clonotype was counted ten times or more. Here the CDR3 reads CASSRQGDREKLFF. CDR3 nucleotide sequence: TGTGCCAGCTCGCGTCAGGGGGATCGTGAAAAACTGTTTTTT. The chain has TRBV18 and TRBJ1-4; the match to TRBD1 covers 7 bases. The V segment lost 6 bases and the J segment 7 bases; nucleotides outside the gene matches: 8. CDR1 is KGHSH, CDR2 LQKENI, per germline. This CDR3 has 14 residues.

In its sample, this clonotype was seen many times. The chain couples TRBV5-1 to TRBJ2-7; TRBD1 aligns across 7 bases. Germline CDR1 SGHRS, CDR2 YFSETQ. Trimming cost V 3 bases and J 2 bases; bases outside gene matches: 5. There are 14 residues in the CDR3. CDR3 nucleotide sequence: TGCGCCAGCAGCTCGGGACAGAATGCCTACGAGCAGTACTTC. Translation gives CASSSGQNAYEQYF.

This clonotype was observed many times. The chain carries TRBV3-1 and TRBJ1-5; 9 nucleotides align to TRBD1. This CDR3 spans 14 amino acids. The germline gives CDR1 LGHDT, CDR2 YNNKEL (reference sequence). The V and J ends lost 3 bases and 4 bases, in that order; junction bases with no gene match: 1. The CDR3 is CASSHGTGNQPQHF. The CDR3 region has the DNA TGTGCCAGCAGCCATGGGACAGGGAATCAGCCCCAGCATTTT.

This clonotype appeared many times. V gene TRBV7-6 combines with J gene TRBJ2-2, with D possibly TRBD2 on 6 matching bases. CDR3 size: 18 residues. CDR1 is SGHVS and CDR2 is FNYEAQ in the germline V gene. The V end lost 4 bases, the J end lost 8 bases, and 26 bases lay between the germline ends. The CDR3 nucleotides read TGTGCCAGCAGCTCTCTCCGAGGTAGCGGCCGATATGCTGGGGAGCTGTTTTTT. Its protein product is CASSSLRGSGRYAGELFF.

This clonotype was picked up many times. CDR3 coding DNA: TGTGCCAGCAGCGGAGGACTGGGGGCCACTGAAGCTTTCTTT. Translating it yields CASSGGLGATEAFF. The chain links TRBV7-8 to TRBJ1-1, with D perhaps TRBD1 (6 bases). The germline CDR1 and CDR2 sequences are SGHVS and FQNEAQ. V dropped 5 bases and J dropped 4 bases, with 14 bases sitting between them. The CDR3 contains 14 residues.

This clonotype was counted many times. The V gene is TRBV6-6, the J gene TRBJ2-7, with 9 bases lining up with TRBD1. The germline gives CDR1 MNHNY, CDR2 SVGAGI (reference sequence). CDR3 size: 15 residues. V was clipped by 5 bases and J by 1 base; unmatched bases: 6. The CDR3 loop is CASSTRDRVSYEQYF. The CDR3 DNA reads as TGTGCCAGCAGTACCCGGGACAGGGTTTCCTACGAGCAGTACTTC.

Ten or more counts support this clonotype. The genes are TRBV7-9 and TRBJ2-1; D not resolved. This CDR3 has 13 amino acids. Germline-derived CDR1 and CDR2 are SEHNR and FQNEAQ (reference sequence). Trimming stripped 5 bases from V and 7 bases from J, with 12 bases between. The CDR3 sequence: CASSEKLRNEQFF. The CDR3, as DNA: TGTGCCAGCAGCGAGAAGCTGAGGAATGAGCAGTTCTTC.

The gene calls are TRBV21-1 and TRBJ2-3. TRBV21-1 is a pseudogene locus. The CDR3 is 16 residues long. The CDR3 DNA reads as TGTGCCAGCAGCCCAACCAGGTCCGGTGCCACAGATACGCAGTATTTT. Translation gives CASSPTRSGATDTQYF.

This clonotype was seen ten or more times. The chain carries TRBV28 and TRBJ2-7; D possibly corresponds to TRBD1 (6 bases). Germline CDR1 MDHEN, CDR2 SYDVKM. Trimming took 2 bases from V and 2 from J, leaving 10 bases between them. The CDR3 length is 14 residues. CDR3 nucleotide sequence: TGTGCCAGCAGTTTAGAGGGGGAAGCCTACGAGCAGTACTTC. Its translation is CASSLEGEAYEQYF. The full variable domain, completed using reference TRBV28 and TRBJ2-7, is DVKVTQSSRYLVKRTGEKVFLECVQDMDHENMFWYRQDPGLGLRLIYFSYDVKMKEKGDIPEGYSVSREKKERFSLILESASTNQTSMYLCASSLEGEAYEQYFGPGTRLTVT.

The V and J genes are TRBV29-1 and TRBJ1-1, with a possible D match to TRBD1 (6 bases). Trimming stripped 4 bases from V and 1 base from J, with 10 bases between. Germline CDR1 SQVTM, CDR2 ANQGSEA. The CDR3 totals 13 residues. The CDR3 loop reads CSVVARGNTEAFF. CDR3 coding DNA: TGCAGCGTTGTAGCCAGGGGGAACACTGAAGCTTTCTTT.

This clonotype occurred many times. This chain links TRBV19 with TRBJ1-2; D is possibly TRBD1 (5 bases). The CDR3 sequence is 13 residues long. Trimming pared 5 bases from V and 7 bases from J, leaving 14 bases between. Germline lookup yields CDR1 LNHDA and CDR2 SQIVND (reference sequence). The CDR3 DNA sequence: TGTGCCAGTAGTTCGGGGCCGGTTTCTGGCTACACCTTC. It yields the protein CASSSGPVSGYTF.

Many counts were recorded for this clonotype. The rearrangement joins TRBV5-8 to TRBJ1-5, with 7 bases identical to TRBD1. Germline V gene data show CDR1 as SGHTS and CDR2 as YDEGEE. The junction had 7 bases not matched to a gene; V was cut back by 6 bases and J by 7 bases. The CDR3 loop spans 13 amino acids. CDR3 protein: CASNPDREQPQHF. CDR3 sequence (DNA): TGTGCCAGCAACCCTGACAGGGAACAGCCCCAGCATTTT.

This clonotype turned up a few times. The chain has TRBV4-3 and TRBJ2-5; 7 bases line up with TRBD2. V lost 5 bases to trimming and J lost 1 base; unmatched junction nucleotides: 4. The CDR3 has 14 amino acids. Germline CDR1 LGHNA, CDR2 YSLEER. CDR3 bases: TGCGCCAGCAGCAAAGGGAGGGGCCAAGAGACCCAGTACTTC. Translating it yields CASSKGRGQETQYF.

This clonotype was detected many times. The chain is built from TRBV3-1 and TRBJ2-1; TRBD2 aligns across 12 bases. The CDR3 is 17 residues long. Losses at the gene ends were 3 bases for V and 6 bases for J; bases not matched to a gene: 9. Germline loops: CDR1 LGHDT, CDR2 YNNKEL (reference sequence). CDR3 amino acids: CASSHPRTSGIGNEQFF. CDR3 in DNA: TGTGCCAGCAGCCACCCGAGGACTAGCGGGATTGGCAATGAGCAGTTCTTC.